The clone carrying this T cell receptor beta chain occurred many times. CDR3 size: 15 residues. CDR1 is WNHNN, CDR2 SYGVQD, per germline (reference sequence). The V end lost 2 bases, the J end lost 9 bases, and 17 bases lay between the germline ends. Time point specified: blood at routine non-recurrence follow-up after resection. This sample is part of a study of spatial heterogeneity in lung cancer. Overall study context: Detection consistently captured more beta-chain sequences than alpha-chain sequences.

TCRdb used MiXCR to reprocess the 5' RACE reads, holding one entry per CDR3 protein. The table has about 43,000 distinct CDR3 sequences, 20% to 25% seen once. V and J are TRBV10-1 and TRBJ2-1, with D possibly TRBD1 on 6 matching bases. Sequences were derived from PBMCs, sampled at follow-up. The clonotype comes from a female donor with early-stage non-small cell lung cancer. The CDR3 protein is CASSEGQFGASEQFF. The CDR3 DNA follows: TGCGCCAGCAGTGAGGGACAGTTTGGGGCTAGTGAGCAGTTCTTC.